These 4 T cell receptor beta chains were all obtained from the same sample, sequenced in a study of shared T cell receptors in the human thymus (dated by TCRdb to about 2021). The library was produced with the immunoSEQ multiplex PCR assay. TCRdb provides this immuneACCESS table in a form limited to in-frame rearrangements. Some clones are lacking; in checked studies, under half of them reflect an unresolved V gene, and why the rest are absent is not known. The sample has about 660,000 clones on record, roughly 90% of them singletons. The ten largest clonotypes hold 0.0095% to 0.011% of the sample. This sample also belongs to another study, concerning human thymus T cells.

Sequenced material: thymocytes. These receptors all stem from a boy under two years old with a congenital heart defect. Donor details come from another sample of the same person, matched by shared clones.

CDR3 sequence (DNA): TGTGCCAGCAGCTGGCCGGGAGGGGACGTGGAGGAGACCCAGTACTTC. Residues: CASSWPGGDVEETQYF. The chain uses TRBV7-9 and TRBJ2-5, with 8 bases that match TRBD2. J was trimmed by 5 bases and V by 4 bases; bases with no gene match: 12. The CDR3 is 16 amino acids. Germline V gives CDR1 SEHNR, CDR2 FQNEAQ (reference sequence).

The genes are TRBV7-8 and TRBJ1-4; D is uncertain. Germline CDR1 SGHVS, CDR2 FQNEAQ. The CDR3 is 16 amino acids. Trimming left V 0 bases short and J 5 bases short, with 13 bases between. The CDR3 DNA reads TGTGCCAGCAGCTTAGCTTTGTGGGTGGAGAATGAAAAACTGTTTTTT. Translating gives CASSLALWVENEKLFF.

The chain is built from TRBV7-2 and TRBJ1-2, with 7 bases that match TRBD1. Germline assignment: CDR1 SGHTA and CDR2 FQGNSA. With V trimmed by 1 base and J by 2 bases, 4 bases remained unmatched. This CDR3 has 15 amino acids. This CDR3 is CASSLGTGANYGYTF. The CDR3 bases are TGTGCCAGCAGCTTAGGCACAGGGGCAAACTATGGCTACACCTTC.

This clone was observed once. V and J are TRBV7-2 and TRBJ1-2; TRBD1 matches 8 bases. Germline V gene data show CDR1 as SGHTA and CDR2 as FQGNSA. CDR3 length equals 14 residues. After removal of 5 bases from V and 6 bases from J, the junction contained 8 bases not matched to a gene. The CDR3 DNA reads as TGTGCCAGCAGCCCGGAGGACAGGGAAGATGGCTACACCTTC. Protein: CASSPEDREDGYTF.